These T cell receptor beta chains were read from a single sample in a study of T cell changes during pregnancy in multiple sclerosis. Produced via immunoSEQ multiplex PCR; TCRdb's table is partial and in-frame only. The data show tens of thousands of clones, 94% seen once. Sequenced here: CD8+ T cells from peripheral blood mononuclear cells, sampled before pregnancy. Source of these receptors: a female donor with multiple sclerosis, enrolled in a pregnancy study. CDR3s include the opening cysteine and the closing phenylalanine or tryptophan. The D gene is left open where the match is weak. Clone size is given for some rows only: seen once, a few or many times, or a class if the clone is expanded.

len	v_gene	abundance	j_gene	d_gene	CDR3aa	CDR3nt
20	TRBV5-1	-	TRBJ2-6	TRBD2	CASSAPGGAGGNSGANVLTF	TGCGCCAGCAGCGCCCCCGGGGGGGCGGGAGGTAACTCTGGGGCCAACGTCCTGACTTTC
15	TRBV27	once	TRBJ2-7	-	CASSPIGGGRSEQYF	TGTGCCAGCAGTCCGATCGGAGGGGGCCGGAGCGAGCAGTACTTC
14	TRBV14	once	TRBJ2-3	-	CASSQESTADTQYF	TGTGCCAGCAGCCAAGAGAGTACAGCAGATACGCAGTATTTT
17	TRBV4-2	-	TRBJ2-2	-	CASSQDASSANTGELFF	TGTGCCAGCAGCCAAGATGCTAGCTCCGCGAACACCGGGGAGCTGTTTTTT
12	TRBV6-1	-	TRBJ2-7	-	CASSEGRWEQYF	TGTGCCAGCAGTGAGGGGCGGTGGGAGCAGTACTTC
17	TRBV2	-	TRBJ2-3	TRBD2	CASSQKNWTSGRDTQYF	TGTGCCAGCAGTCAGAAAAATTGGACTAGCGGGAGGGATACGCAGTATTTT
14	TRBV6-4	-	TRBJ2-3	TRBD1	CASKTGEEADTQYF	TGTGCCAGCAAGACAGGGGAGGAGGCAGATACGCAGTATTTT
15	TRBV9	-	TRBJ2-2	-	CASSVRQEGTGELFF	TGTGCCAGCAGCGTACGGCAAGAGGGAACCGGGGAGCTGTTTTTT
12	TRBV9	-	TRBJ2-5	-	CASGGRGETQYF	TGTGCCAGCGGGGGCAGGGGTGAGACCCAGTACTTC
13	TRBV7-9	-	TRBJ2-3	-	CASSSASPDTQYF	TGTGCCAGCAGCTCAGCATCTCCAGATACGCAGTATTTT
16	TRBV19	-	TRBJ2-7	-	CASSIATGTDFYEQYF	TGTGCCAGTAGTATAGCCACGGGAACAGATTTTTACGAGCAGTACTTC
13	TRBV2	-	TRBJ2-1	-	CASSWQAPDEQFF	TGTGCCAGCAGCTGGCAGGCACCCGATGAGCAGTTCTTC
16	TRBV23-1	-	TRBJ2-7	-	CASSQSVHSLTYEQYF	TGCGCCAGCAGTCAATCGGTCCACAGCTTAACCTACGAGCAGTACTTC
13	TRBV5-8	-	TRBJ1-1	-	CASPRTAYTEAFF	TGTGCCAGCCCCAGGACAGCATACACTGAAGCTTTCTTT
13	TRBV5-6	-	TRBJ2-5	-	CASSLDGSETQYF	TGTGCCAGCAGCTTGGATGGGAGTGAGACCCAGTACTTC
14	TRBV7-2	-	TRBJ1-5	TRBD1	CASRLQGADQPQHF	TGTGCCAGCAGGCTACAGGGGGCGGATCAGCCCCAGCATTTT
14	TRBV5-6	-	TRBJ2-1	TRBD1	CASSLQGARNEQFF	TGTGCCAGCAGCCTACAGGGGGCCCGCAATGAGCAGTTCTTC
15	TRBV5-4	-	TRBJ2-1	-	CASSPASGLYNEQFF	TGTGCCAGCAGCCCTGCCAGCGGGCTATACAATGAGCAGTTCTTC
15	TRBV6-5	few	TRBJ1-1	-	CASSYGDQRNTEAFF	TGTGCCAGCAGTTACGGCGATCAGCGGAACACTGAAGCTTTCTTT
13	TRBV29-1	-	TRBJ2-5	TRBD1	CSVETGGRETQYF	TGCAGCGTGGAAACAGGGGGCCGGGAGACCCAGTACTTC
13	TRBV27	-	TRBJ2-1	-	CASSLGGGVEQFF	TGTGCCAGCAGTTTAGGAGGGGGCGTTGAGCAGTTCTTC
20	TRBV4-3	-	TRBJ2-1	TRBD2	CASSQDPGLAGPSSYNEQFF	TGCGCCAGCAGCCAAGATCCGGGACTAGCGGGACCGAGCTCCTACAATGAGCAGTTCTTC
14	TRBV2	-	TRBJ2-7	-	CASSESGSDYEQYF	TGTGCCAGCAGTGAGTCCGGGTCTGACTACGAGCAGTACTTC
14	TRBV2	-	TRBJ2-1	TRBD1	CASNADPDRGEQFF	TGTGCCAGCAATGCTGACCCGGACAGGGGTGAGCAGTTCTTC
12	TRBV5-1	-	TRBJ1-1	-	CASSLEGAEAFF	TGCGCCAGCAGCTTGGAGGGGGCTGAAGCTTTCTTT
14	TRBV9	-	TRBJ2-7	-	CASSLAGGTYEQYF	TGTGCCAGCAGCCTAGCAGGGGGGACCTACGAGCAGTACTTC
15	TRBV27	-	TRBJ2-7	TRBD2	CASRGTSGSIYEQYF	TGTGCCAGCCGCGGGACTAGCGGGAGTATCTACGAGCAGTACTTC
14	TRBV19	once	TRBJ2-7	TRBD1	CASSIGTGSYEQYF	TGTGCCAGTAGTATCGGGACAGGGTCCTACGAGCAGTACTTC
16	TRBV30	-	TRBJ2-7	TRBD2	CAWSDGLAGFPYEQYF	TGTGCCTGGAGCGACGGACTAGCGGGCTTCCCCTACGAGCAGTACTTC
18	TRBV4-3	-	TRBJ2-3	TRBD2	CASSLGTSGPDNTDTQYF	TGCGCCAGCAGCCTCGGGACTAGCGGCCCCGATAACACAGATACGCAGTATTTT
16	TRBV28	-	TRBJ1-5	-	CASSLENQEHNQPQHF	TGTGCCAGCAGTTTAGAGAATCAGGAACACAATCAGCCCCAGCATTTT
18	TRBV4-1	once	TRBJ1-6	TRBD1	CASSQEVPTGAYNSPLHF	TGCGCCAGCAGCCAAGAGGTACCGACAGGGGCCTATAATTCACCCCTCCACTTT
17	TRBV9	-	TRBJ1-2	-	CASRNPGGGDDDYGYTF	TGTGCCAGCAGGAACCCGGGTGGAGGGGATGATGACTATGGCTACACCTTC
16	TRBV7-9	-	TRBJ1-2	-	CASSLALSGGNYGYTF	TGTGCCAGCAGCTTAGCCCTATCGGGGGGGAACTATGGCTACACCTTC
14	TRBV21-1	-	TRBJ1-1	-	CASSPRDSQTEAFF	TGTGCCAGCAGCCCTCGAGACAGTCAAACTGAAGCTTTCTTT
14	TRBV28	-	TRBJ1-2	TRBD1	CASSPGQPLWWYTF	TGTGCCAGCAGTCCGGGACAGCCTCTATGGTGGTACACCTTC
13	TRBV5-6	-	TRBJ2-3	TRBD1	CASTLGQGVTQYF	TGTGCCAGCACCCTTGGACAGGGAGTTACGCAGTATTTT
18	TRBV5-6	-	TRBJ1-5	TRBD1	CASSRTGGFDYGNQPQHF	TGTGCCAGCAGCCGGACAGGGGGGTTTGATTATGGCAATCAGCCCCAGCATTTT
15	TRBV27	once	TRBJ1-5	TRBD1	CASSWSGQGHQPQHF	TGTGCCAGCAGTTGGAGCGGACAGGGGCATCAGCCCCAGCATTTT
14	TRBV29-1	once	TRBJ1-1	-	CSVTSPSGVTEAFF	TGCAGCGTTACCTCGCCGTCAGGGGTGACTGAAGCTTTCTTT
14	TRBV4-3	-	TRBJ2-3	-	CASSQDRSGDTQYF	TGCGCCAGCAGCCAAGATCGGTCCGGAGATACGCAGTATTTT
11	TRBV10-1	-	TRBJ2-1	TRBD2	CASSDGLAQFF	TGCGCCAGCAGTGACGGACTAGCGCAGTTCTTC
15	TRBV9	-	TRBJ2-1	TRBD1	CASSVLRDRYDEQFF	TGTGCCAGCAGCGTACTTCGGGACAGGTATGATGAGCAGTTCTTC
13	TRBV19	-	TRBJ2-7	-	CASSITGLGEQYF	TGTGCCAGTAGTATCACGGGGTTAGGTGAGCAGTACTTC
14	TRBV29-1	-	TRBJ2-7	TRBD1	CSIIIGTVAYEQYF	TGCAGCATTATAATAGGGACAGTAGCCTACGAGCAGTACTTC
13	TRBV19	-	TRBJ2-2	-	CASSMSFTGELFF	TGTGCCAGTAGTATGTCCTTCACCGGGGAGCTGTTTTTT